This T cell receptor beta chain appears in the sequencing data of a study of blood T cells in healthy people across ages (dated by TCRdb to between 2015 and 2017). Study-level background: In model experiments, roughly one uniquely barcoded TCR beta cDNA molecule per two T cells was captured by template switching. Four age groups were formed from the donors: young (average roughly 15 years), middle-aged (around 37), aged (about 62) and long-lived (82). The study measured age-related changes in TCR beta repertoire diversity using deep sequencing normalized with unique cDNA molecular identifiers. To avoid experimental bias, donors of different ages were randomly spread across the sequencing lanes. For two donors (one aged 18 to 30 and one aged 80 or older), the study analyzed two additional independent replicas of 1 million unique cDNA reads from the same blood draw.

This clonotype was observed many times. This clone's antigen is unknown. Base qualities are missing; no much larger clone stands one base away. General study outcomes and caveats: Observed TCR beta diversity per million T cells fell roughly linearly with age, and a significant reduction was already apparent by age around 40. The CMV infection status of donors was not known, potentially confounding age-related changes in expanded clonotypes. Estimates of total diversity based on one million sequenced T cells were considered lower bounds and underestimates. Compared with the aged group, the long-lived group had more naive CD4+ T cells, fewer expanded clones and increased TCR diversity, suggesting age selection. A strong correlation was found between observed TCR beta diversity and the percentage of naive T cells measured by flow cytometry. Since profiling was done on bulk unsorted PBMCs, naive and antigen-experienced compartments could not be conclusively compared.

The CDR3 measures 15 amino acids from cysteine to phenylalanine. Just the 45-base CDR3 DNA is kept, in frame starting at base 1. The V end loses 4 bases and the J end loses 0 bases, and a stretch of 11 bases separates them. CDR1 SNHLY and CDR2 FYNNEI were looked up in the germline V gene. The library came from 5' RACE. The run used an Illumina HiSeq 2500. A second PCR of about 7 to 12 cycles was performed with a sample-barcoded 5' primer and a J-beta primer mix. A template-switch 5' adaptor carrying 12 random nucleotides introduced a unique molecular identifier onto each TCR beta cDNA molecule. Each sample yielded at least 3 million CDR3-containing paired-end reads. All of the RNA was converted into first-strand cDNA using the Mint cDNA synthesis kit, with a TRBC-specific oligonucleotide serving as the primer. After uracil-DNA glycosylase treatment, a first 18-cycle PCR used universal primers M1SS and BC2_uni_R on all cDNA. Concerning the study's data processing: Each sample was normalized by randomly selecting 1 million high-quality reads, each carrying a distinct molecular identifier. Instead of being binned into consensus sequences, reads that shared molecular identifiers were thrown out. MiTCR, run with a Q25 quality threshold and the strictest error-elimination algorithm, handled CDR3 identification, clonotype clustering and error correction. A nonparametric unseen species model with Euler transformation was used to estimate lower-bound total TCR beta diversity. The public reads were quality trimmed at Q25 with fastp and then assembled into clones with MiXCR by TCRdb, keeping productive beta chains. Each entry merges the rows of one CDR3 protein and shows their most common DNA and genes. The authors' filters were not applied to this entry. A total of about 1.1 million distinct CDR3 sequences appear in this sample, 35% to 45% of them only once. The ten largest account for roughly 13% of the sample.

The roughly 38 donors, aged about 6 to 95 years, were systemically healthy Caucasian individuals from Russia. Each donor gave 8 to 10 milliliters of peripheral blood, collected into EDTA-treated Vacutainer tubes. Ficoll-Paque density-gradient centrifugation was used to isolate PBMCs, with at least 6.5 million per sample. Trizol reagent was used to extract total RNA from the PBMCs, yielding at least 5 micrograms per sample. For every donor, flow cytometry on a PBMC aliquot measured the percentage of naive CD45RAhigh/CD27high T cells. The specimen sequenced was blood. This clonotype originated in a man aged 18 to 29 in good health. The sequence joins TRBV2 to TRBJ2-3; the D gene is perhaps TRBD1, on 6 matching bases. The DNA sequence reads TGTGCCAGCAGTGTCCCAGGGGCCAGCACAGATACGCAGTATTTT. This encodes CASSVPGASTDTQYF.